This T cell receptor (beta chain) was captured in a study of cytomegalovirus exposure and HLA in healthy donors. The CDR3 extends over 14 amino acids. V lost 4 bases and J lost 3, with 9 bases in between. Germline CDR1 SGHAT, CDR2 FQNNGV. When sampled, the donors appeared nominally healthy, though they likely had unrecorded immune exposures. This clone was found a few times. Amplification used 60 Vbeta primers and 13 Jbeta primers. The repertoire was sequenced with immunoSEQ multiplex PCR; TCRdb's copy has only in-frame clones and lacks some. The sample carries 85,000 to 120,000 clones, more than 60% recorded once.

V gene TRBV11-2 combines with J gene TRBJ2-2; perhaps TRBD2 as D (6 bases). The origin of this receptor is a man aged 35 to 55 in good health and CMV-seronegative. The sequenced material came from PBMCs. CDR3 region: CASSWGGYTGELFF. CDR3 in DNA: TGTGCCAGCAGCTGGGGAGGTTACACCGGGGAGCTGTTTTTT.